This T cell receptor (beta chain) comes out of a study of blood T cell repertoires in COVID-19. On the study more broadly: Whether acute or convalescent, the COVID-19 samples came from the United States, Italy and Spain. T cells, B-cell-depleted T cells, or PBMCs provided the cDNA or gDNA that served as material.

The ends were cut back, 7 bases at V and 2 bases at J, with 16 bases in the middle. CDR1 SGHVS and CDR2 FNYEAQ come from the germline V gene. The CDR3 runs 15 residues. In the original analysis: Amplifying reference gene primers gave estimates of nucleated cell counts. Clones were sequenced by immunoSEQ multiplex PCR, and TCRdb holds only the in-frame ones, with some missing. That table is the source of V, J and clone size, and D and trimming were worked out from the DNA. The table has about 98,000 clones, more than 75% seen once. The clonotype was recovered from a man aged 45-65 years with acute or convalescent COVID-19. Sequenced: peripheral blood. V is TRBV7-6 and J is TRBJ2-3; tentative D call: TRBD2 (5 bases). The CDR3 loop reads CASTPRRQATDTQYF. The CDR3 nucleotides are TGTGCCAGCACCCCCCGGAGGCAGGCCACAGATACGCAGTATTTT. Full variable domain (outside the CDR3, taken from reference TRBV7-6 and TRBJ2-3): GAGVSQSPRYKVTKRGQDVALRCDPISGHVSLYWYRQALGQGPEFLTYFNYEAQQDKSGLPNDRFSAERPEGSISTLTIQRTEQRDSAMYRCASTPRRQATDTQYFGPGTRLTVL.